This TCR beta chain was captured in a study of cytomegalovirus exposure and HLA in healthy donors. The V and J ends lost 4 bases and 7 bases, in that order; junction bases with no gene match: 7. The CDR3 contains 15 residues. CDR1 SGHRS and CDR2 YFSETQ come from the germline V gene. Amplification used 60 Vbeta primers and 13 Jbeta primers. The repertoire was sequenced with immunoSEQ multiplex PCR; TCRdb's copy has only in-frame clones and lacks some. The data contain about 160,000 clones, over 65% of them seen just once; the ten biggest clones take up 3.1%. Notes on the study in general: Presence/absence comparisons presumed near-even sequencing depth among donors.

This clone has only one observation. Its antigen is not known. The gene calls are TRBV5-1 and TRBJ2-2; TRBD2 matches at 10 bases. Sample: PBMCs. The clonotype comes from a woman in her thirties or forties in good health and CMV-seronegative. The CDR3 here is CASSEAGGPLGELFF. The CDR3 nucleotides read TGCGCCAGCAGCGAAGCGGGGGGGCCTCTCGGGGAGCTGTTTTTT. Filled out from reference TRBV5-1 and TRBJ2-2, the complete variable domain reads KAGVTQTPRYLIKTRGQQVTLSCSPISGHRSVSWYQQTPGQGLQFLFEYFSETQRNKGNFPGRFSGRQFSNSRSEMNVSTLELGDSALYLCASSEAGGPLGELFFGEGSRLTVL.